This is a list of T cell receptor beta chains from one sample in a study of shared clonotypes between healthy human individuals. Clones were read by immunoSEQ multiplex PCR, and TCRdb kept only the in-frame ones, dropping some. The profile shows a few million clones, roughly 92% of them singletons. The sequenced sample was naive CD4+ T cells sorted from blood. These receptors were taken from a man aged 18 to 30 in good health. CDR3s leave out the opening cysteine and the closing phenylalanine or tryptophan. Clone size is given for some rows only: seen once, a few or many times, or a class if the clone is expanded.

j_gene	v_gene	abundance	CDR3aa
TRBJ2-3	TRBV25-1	-	ASSEGATDTQY
TRBJ2-5	TRBV6-5	-	ASSYSGHTETQY
TRBJ2-2	TRBV30	-	AWKDRGNTGELF
TRBJ2-3	TRBV6-5	-	ASSYGRRADTQY
TRBJ2-4	TRBV12-5	-	ASNSENIQY
TRBJ2-2	TRBV28	-	ASRMRTGDTGELF
TRBJ2-7	TRBV6-1	-	ASSEIPESPSYEQY
TRBJ1-1	TRBV18	-	ASSVGGGNTEAF
TRBJ2-1	TRBV5-1	once	ASTLAGGSLNEQF
TRBJ1-1	TRBV30	-	AWSLDRLMNTEAF